The 17 T cell receptor beta chains presented below share a single source sample, sequenced in a study of blood T cell repertoires in COVID-19. Data came from immunoSEQ multiplex PCR; TCRdb stores just in-frame clones and leaves some out. The table lists about 38,000 clones, approximately 74% of them singletons. Sequenced input: peripheral blood. These receptors were taken from a man aged 70-80 years with COVID-19, enrolled during active disease.

The gene calls are TRBV10-3 and TRBJ1-2; TRBD1 matches at 7 bases. Germline CDR1 is ENHRY and CDR2 is SYGVKD. This CDR3 spans 15 amino acids. V lost 0 bases and J lost 5; bases outside the gene matches: 6. CDR3 coding DNA: TGTGCCATCAGTGAGTCTGAGGGGGCGAGGTATGGCTACACCTTC. Protein sequence: CAISESEGARYGYTF.

The rearrangement links TRBV5-1 to TRBJ2-7; 11 bases map to TRBD2. Per germline, CDR1 SGHRS and CDR2 YFSETQ. J lost 5 bases, V lost 2 bases, and 9 bases had no gene match. The CDR3 totals 16 residues. Here the CDR3 reads CASSFRTSGSGHEQYF. The CDR3 coding sequence is TGCGCCAGCAGCTTCCGAACTAGCGGGAGCGGACACGAGCAGTACTTC.

The chain employs TRBV19 and TRBJ2-7, with D possibly TRBD1 on 5 matching bases. Deletions cut 6 bases from V and 3 bases from J, with 12 bases between. Germline assignment: CDR1 LNHDA and CDR2 SQIVND (reference sequence). The CDR3 has 13 amino acids. The CDR3 sequence is CASSRDGNYEQYF. For the CDR3, the DNA is TGTGCCAGTAGCAGGGATGGGAACTACGAGCAGTACTTC.

The V call is TRBV28, the J call TRBJ1-5, with D perhaps matching TRBD1 (5 bases). CDR3 length: 12 residues. The V and J ends lost 3 bases and 9 bases respectively, with 9 bases between them. CDR1 and CDR2 from the germline V gene are MDHEN and SYDVKM. The CDR3 here is CASSFRGLPQHF. CDR3 DNA sequence: TGTGCCAGCAGTTTTAGGGGATTGCCCCAGCATTTT. Based on the CDR3 plus reference TRBV28 and TRBJ1-5, the full variable domain is DVKVTQSSRYLVKRTGEKVFLECVQDMDHENMFWYRQDPGLGLRLIYFSYDVKMKEKGDIPEGYSVSREKKERFSLILESASTNQTSMYLCASSFRGLPQHFGDGTRLSIL.

This chain connects TRBV7-6 to TRBJ2-1, with D perhaps matching TRBD2 (6 bases). The germline V gene has CDR1 SGHVS and CDR2 FNYEAQ. CDR3 length equals 16 residues. The V gene lost 5 bases and the J gene lost 5 bases, with 19 bases spanning the gap. The chain's CDR3 is CASSPTPAGGDNEQFF. CDR3 nucleotide sequence: TGTGCCAGCAGCCCAACCCCGGCAGGCGGGGACAATGAGCAGTTCTTC.

This chain joins TRBV28 and TRBJ2-7, with 7 nucleotides matching TRBD1. Trimming cost V 6 bases and J 2 bases; bases outside gene matches: 7. Germline V CDR1 and CDR2: MDHEN, SYDVKM. This CDR3 contains 14 residues. CDR3 residues: CASRVGDRPYEQYF. For the CDR3, the DNA is TGTGCCAGCAGGGTGGGGGACAGACCCTACGAGCAGTACTTC.

The V call is TRBV7-9, the J call TRBJ2-3, with TRBD2 matching over 7 bases. The length of the CDR3 is 17 residues. Germline V gene sequence: CDR1 SEHNR, CDR2 FQNEAQ (reference sequence). V dropped 3 bases and J dropped 3; count of bases not matched to a gene: 12. CDR3 sequence: CASSFVGGPFGTDTQYF. Here the CDR3 DNA reads TGTGCCAGCAGCTTCGTGGGAGGGCCGTTCGGAACAGATACGCAGTATTTT.

The chain employs TRBV5-1 and TRBJ1-1; no definite D call. CDR3 length equals 13 residues. Between the trimmed V and J ends, which lost 5 bases and 1 base, there was a span of 9 bases. In germline, CDR1 is SGHRS, CDR2 YFSETQ. The CDR3 sequence is CASRAAPNTEAFF. The CDR3 DNA reads as TGCGCCAGCAGGGCTGCCCCGAACACTGAAGCTTTCTTT.

The V and J genes are TRBV11-2 and TRBJ2-6; D is possibly TRBD1 (8 bases). The germline CDR1 and CDR2 sequences are SGHAT and FQNNGV. Deletions cut 5 bases from V and 3 bases from J, with 17 bases between. The CDR3 spans 17 residues. The CDR3 protein is CASSQRTGTIGANVLTF. CDR3 DNA sequence: TGTGCCAGCAGCCAAAGGACAGGGACTATTGGGGCCAACGTCCTGACTTTC.

The genes are TRBV3-1 (or the pseudogene TRBV3-2) and TRBJ1-3, with D hard to call. The germline V gene encodes CDR1 LGHDT and CDR2 YNNKEL (reference sequence). This CDR3 is 12 amino acids long. With 7 bases removed from V and 11 bases from J, the gap between germline ends came to 15 bases. In DNA form, the CDR3 reads TGTGCCAGCAACACAGAGGATAGCGCCATATATTTT. It translates to CASNTEDSAIYF.

This chain uses TRBV7-9 with TRBJ1-5; D might be TRBD1 (6 bases). CDR1 is SEHNR, CDR2 FQNEAQ, per germline (reference sequence). Deletions cut 0 bases from V and 4 bases from J, with 13 bases between. This CDR3 has 16 residues. CDR3 coding DNA: TGTGCCAGCAGCTTAGCTTCCGGACAGTCTAATCAGCCCCAGCATTTT. Translating it yields CASSLASGQSNQPQHF.

This clone appeared a few times. The V gene is TRBV5-5, the J gene TRBJ1-5; 7 nucleotides align to TRBD1. J lost 7 bases, V lost 3 bases, and 10 bases had no gene match. Germline V lookup: CDR1 SGHKS, CDR2 YYEKEE (reference sequence). This CDR3 spans 15 amino acids. CDR3 coding DNA: TGTGCCAGCAGCTGGGGTGCCGGGACAGTCCAGCCCCAGCATTTT. Encoded protein: CASSWGAGTVQPQHF.

V usage is TRBV5-1 and J usage is TRBJ2-7; 8 bases agree with TRBD1. The CDR3 sequence is 15 residues long. Germline lookup yields CDR1 SGHRS and CDR2 YFSETQ. The trim removed 4 bases at V and 2 bases at J, leaving 8 bases unmatched. The CDR3 sequence: CASSQDGDRTYEQYF. The CDR3 DNA reads TGCGCCAGCAGCCAAGACGGGGACAGGACCTACGAGCAGTACTTC.

This sequence joins TRBV11-2 and TRBJ2-3; D is unresolved. Trimming stripped 5 bases from V and 4 bases from J, with 13 bases between. Per germline, CDR1 SGHAT and CDR2 FQNNGV. This CDR3 has 14 amino acids. CDR3 in amino acids: CASSLSIRADTQYF. CDR3 coding DNA: TGTGCCAGCAGCCTCTCCATTAGAGCAGATACGCAGTATTTT. Drawing the rest from reference TRBV11-2 and TRBJ2-3, the complete variable domain is EAGVAQSPRYKIIEKRQSVAFWCNPISGHATLYWYQQILGQGPKLLIQFQNNGVVDDSQLPKDRFSAERLKGVDSTLKIQPAKLEDSAVYLCASSLSIRADTQYFGPGTRLTVL.

This chain links TRBV7-6 with TRBJ1-3; a weak D match, TRBD1 (5 bases). The V end lost 5 bases, the J end lost 3 bases, and 20 bases lay between the germline ends. The CDR3 spans 17 residues. Germline-derived CDR1 and CDR2 are SGHVS and FNYEAQ. The CDR3 sequence: CASSLNWTPGSGNTIYF. The CDR3 bases are TGTGCCAGCAGCCTAAACTGGACACCCGGAAGTGGAAACACCATATATTTT.

The rearrangement joins TRBV27 to TRBJ1-1, with D unresolved. Trimming shortened V by 5 bases and J by 9 bases, and 13 bases separated the two germline ends. Looked up from germline, CDR1 is MNHEY and CDR2 is SMNVEV (reference sequence). The CDR3 spans 12 residues. The CDR3 DNA is TGTGCCAGCAGTCTCCCCGGGGTACAAGCTTTCTTT. Translation gives CASSLPGVQAFF.

There are a few counts of this clone. J is TRBJ1-6 and V is TRBV7-2; possible D gene TRBD1, 5 bases. Trimming stripped 5 bases from V and 7 bases from J, with 15 bases between. Germline values: CDR1 SGHTA, CDR2 FQGNSA. The CDR3 has 15 residues. CDR3: CASSTTGGRNSPLHF. The CDR3 bases are TGTGCCAGCAGCACCACAGGAGGGCGCAATTCACCCCTCCACTTT. Filled out from reference TRBV7-2 and TRBJ1-6, the complete variable domain reads GAGVSQSPSNKVTEKGKDVELRCDPISGHTALYWYRQSLGQGLEFLIYFQGNSAPDKSGLPSDRFSAERTGGSVSTLTIQRTQQEDSAVYLCASSTTGGRNSPLHFGNGTRLTVT.